Each of the 12 T cell receptor beta chains below was sequenced from the same sample in a study of technical replicates of blood from a handful of donors. The assay was immunoSEQ multiplex PCR, and TCRdb's table has in-frame clones only and misses some. Among about 80,000 clones listed, roughly 90% were seen once. The sample was T cells isolated from PBMCs. These receptors were collected from a human donor in good health.

This chain connects TRBV2 to TRBJ1-5; D might be TRBD1 (5 bases). V lost 7 bases, J lost 5 bases, and 18 bases lay in between. The CDR3 covers 15 residues. CDR1 is SNHLY and CDR2 is FYNNEI in the germline V gene. The CDR3 here is CASTEWGELDQPQHF. Written as DNA, the CDR3 is TGTGCCAGCACCGAATGGGGGGAACTGGATCAGCCCCAGCATTTT.

The chain couples TRBV6-1 to TRBJ2-7; 7 bases fit TRBD1. Germline V gene data show CDR1 as MNHNS and CDR2 as SASEGT. The trim removed 8 bases at V and 6 bases at J, leaving 7 bases unmatched. CDR3 length: 12 amino acids. The DNA for the CDR3 is TGTGCCAGCGGTACGTCAGGGGGCGAGCAGTACTTC. It yields the protein CASGTSGGEQYF.

V is TRBV6-6 and J is TRBJ1-1; the match to TRBD1 covers 11 bases. The CDR3 totals 15 residues. The V gene end was trimmed by 7 bases and the J gene end by 4 bases; junction bases not matched to a gene: 8. Germline V gives CDR1 MNHNY, CDR2 SVGAGI (reference sequence). The CDR3 DNA follows: TGTGCCAGCACTCTCTATGGGACAGGGGGCACTGAAGCTTTCTTT. Its protein is CASTLYGTGGTEAFF.

This clone is a singleton in its sample. This chain joins TRBV5-1 and TRBJ2-7; the match to TRBD2 covers 7 bases. CDR3 length: 13 amino acids. Germline CDR1 is SGHRS and CDR2 is YFSETQ. J was trimmed by 5 bases and V by 3 bases; bases with no gene match: 5. The CDR3 DNA reads TGCGCCAGCAGCTGGGACCGGGGGGACGAGCAGTACTTC. Translation gives CASSWDRGDEQYF. The whole variable domain, remainder taken from reference TRBV5-1 and TRBJ2-7, is KAGVTQTPRYLIKTRGQQVTLSCSPISGHRSVSWYQQTPGQGLQFLFEYFSETQRNKGNFPGRFSGRQFSNSRSEMNVSTLELGDSALYLCASSWDRGDEQYFGPGTRLTVT.

This chain links TRBV2 with TRBJ2-1; D is unresolved. CDR3 size: 12 residues. Trimming removed 4 bases at V and 10 bases at J, with 11 bases between. CDR1 SNHLY and CDR2 FYNNEI come from the germline V gene. CDR3 sequence reads: CASSARVYEQFF. The DNA of the CDR3 is TGTGCCAGCAGTGCCCGGGTATACGAGCAGTTCTTC.

V and J are TRBV7-3 and TRBJ2-2; maybe TRBD1 (5 bases). The CDR3 extends over 16 amino acids. V gave up 1 base and J gave up 7 bases, with 16 bases separating them. CDR1 and CDR2 from the germline V gene are SGHTA and FQGTGA. This CDR3 is CASSLNLLQGNGELFF. The CDR3 bases are TGTGCCAGCAGCTTAAATCTTCTGCAGGGAAACGGGGAGCTGTTTTTT.

V gene TRBV7-2 combines with J gene TRBJ2-2; TRBD1 matches at 8 bases. V shed 4 bases and J 1 base; nucleotides not matched to a gene: 5. The CDR3 runs 16 residues. Germline V lookup: CDR1 SGHTA, CDR2 FQGNSA. The CDR3 reads CASSSGQALNTGELFF. The DNA of the CDR3 is TGTGCCAGCAGCTCGGGACAGGCGTTGAACACCGGGGAGCTGTTTTTT.

The chain combines TRBV6-1 with TRBJ2-7; D is undetermined. Per germline, CDR1 MNHNS and CDR2 SASEGT. This CDR3 has 12 residues. V shed 6 bases and J shed 7 bases, with 13 bases lying between them. The CDR3 sequence is CASRGTPREQYF. The CDR3 region has the DNA TGTGCCAGCAGAGGAACCCCCAGGGAGCAGTACTTC.

Only one count was recorded for this clone. The chain couples TRBV2 to TRBJ1-1; 8 bases align to TRBD1. The junction had 6 bases not matched to a gene; V was cut back by 8 bases and J by 4 bases. Germline CDR1 and CDR2: SNHLY and FYNNEI. This CDR3 region has 13 residues. The CDR3 DNA sequence: TGTGCCAGCGGGCTTACAGGGGGCACTGAAGCTTTCTTT. This translates into CASGLTGGTEAFF.

This chain uses TRBV5-1 with TRBJ2-5; D gene uncertain. Germline V gene sequence: CDR1 SGHRS, CDR2 YFSETQ. The V gene lost 4 bases and the J gene lost 2 bases, with 6 bases spanning the gap. This CDR3 region has 12 residues. CDR3: CASSMAQETQYF. The CDR3 DNA follows: TGCGCCAGCAGCATGGCGCAAGAGACCCAGTACTTC.

The rearrangement links TRBV9 to TRBJ2-7; 8 bases map to TRBD2. This CDR3 comprises 16 residues. Losses at the gene ends were 4 bases for V and 3 bases for J; bases not matched to a gene: 12. CDR1 and CDR2 from the germline V gene are SGDLS and YYNGEE. In nucleotides, the CDR3 is TGTGCCAGCAGCCCCTTCTCCGGGACTAGTAACTACGAGCAGTACTTC. It specifies CASSPFSGTSNYEQYF.

Only one count was recorded for this clone. V usage is TRBV5-1 and J usage is TRBJ2-1; 8 positions agree with TRBD2. This CDR3 spans 14 amino acids. Germline CDR1 is SGHRS and CDR2 is YFSETQ. Unmatched junction bases numbered 4, after V lost 6 bases and J lost 2 bases. The CDR3 spells CASTKRETYNEQFF. CDR3 nucleotide sequence: TGCGCCAGCACAAAGCGGGAGACCTACAATGAGCAGTTCTTC.